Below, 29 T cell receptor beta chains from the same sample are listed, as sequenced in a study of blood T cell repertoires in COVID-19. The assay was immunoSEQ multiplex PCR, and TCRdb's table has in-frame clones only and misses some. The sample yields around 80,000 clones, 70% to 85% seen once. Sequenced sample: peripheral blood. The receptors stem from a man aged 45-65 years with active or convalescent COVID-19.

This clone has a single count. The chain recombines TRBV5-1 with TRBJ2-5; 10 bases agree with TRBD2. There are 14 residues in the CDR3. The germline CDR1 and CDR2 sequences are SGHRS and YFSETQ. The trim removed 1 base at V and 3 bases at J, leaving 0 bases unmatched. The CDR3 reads CASSLLAGEETQYF. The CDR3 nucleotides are TGCGCCAGCAGCTTGCTAGCGGGGGAAGAGACCCAGTACTTC.

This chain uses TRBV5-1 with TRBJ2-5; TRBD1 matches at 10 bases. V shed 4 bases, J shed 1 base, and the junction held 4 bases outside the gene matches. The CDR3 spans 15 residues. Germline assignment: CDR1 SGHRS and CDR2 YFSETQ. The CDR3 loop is CASSRDRGFQETQYF. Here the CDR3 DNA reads TGCGCCAGCAGCCGGGACAGGGGTTTCCAAGAGACCCAGTACTTC.

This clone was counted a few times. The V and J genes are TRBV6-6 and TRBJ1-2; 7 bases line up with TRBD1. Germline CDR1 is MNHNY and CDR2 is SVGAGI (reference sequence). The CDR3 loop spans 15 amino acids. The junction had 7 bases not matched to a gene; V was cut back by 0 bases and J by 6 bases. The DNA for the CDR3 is TGTGCCAGCAGTTACTCGCCAGGGGGAATGGATGGCTACACCTTC. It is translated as CASSYSPGGMDGYTF.

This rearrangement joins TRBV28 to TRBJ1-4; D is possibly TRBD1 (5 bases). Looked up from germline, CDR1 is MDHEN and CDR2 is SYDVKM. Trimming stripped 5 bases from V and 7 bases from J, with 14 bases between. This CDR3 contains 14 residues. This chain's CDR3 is CASSQDSWGEKLFF. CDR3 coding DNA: TGTGCCAGCAGTCAAGACAGTTGGGGTGAAAAACTGTTTTTT. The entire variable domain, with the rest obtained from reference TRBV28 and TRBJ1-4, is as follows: DVKVTQSSRYLVKRTGEKVFLECVQDMDHENMFWYRQDPGLGLRLIYFSYDVKMKEKGDIPEGYSVSREKKERFSLILESASTNQTSMYLCASSQDSWGEKLFFGSGTQLSVL.

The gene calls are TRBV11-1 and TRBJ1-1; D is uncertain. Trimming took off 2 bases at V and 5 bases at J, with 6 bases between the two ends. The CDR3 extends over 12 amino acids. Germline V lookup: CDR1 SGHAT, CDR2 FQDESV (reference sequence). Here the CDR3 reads CASSLINTEAFF. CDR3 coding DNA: TGTGCCAGCAGCTTAATAAATACTGAAGCTTTCTTT.

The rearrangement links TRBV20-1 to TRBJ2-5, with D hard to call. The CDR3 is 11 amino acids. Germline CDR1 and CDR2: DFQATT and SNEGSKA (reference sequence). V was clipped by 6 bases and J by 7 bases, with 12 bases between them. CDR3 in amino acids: CSAPRVRTQYF. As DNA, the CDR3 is TGCAGTGCCCCCCGTGTTCGGACCCAGTACTTC.

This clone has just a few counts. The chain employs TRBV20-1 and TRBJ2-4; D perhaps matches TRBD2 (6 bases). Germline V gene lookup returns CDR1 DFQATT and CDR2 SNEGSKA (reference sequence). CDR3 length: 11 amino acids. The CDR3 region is CSGSLENIQYF. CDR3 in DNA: TGCAGCGGGAGTCTCGAAAACATTCAGTACTTC.

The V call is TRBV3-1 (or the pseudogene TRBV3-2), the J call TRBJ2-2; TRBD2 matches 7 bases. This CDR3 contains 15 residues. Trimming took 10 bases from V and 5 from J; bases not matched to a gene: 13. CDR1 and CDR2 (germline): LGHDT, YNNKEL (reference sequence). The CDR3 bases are TGTGCCACCTCTCTAGCGGCCGCGGGGACCGGGGAGCTGTTTTTT. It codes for CATSLAAAGTGELFF.

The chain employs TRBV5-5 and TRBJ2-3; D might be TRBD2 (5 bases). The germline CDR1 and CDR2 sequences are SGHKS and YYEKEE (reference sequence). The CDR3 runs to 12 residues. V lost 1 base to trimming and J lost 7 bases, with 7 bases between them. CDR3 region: CASSLRENTQYF. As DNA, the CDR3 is TGTGCCAGCAGCTTGAGGGAGAATACGCAGTATTTT.

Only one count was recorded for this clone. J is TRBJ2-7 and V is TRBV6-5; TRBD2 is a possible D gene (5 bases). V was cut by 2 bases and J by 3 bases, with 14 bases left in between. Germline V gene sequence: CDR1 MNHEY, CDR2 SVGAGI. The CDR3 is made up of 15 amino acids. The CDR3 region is CASSYESGPLYEQYF. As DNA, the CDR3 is TGTGCCAGCAGTTACGAGAGCGGACCTCTCTACGAGCAGTACTTC.

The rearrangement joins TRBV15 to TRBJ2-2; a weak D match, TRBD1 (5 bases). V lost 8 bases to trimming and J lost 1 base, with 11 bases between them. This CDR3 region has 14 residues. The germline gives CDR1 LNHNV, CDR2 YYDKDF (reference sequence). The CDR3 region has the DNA TGTGCCACCGCCGGCAGGGTGAACACCGGGGAGCTGTTTTTT. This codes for CATAGRVNTGELFF. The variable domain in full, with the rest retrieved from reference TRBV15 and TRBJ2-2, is DAMVIQNPRYQVTQFGKPVTLSCSQTLNHNVMYWYQQKSSQAPKLLFHYYDKDFNNEADTPDNFQSRRPNTSFCFLDIRSPGLGDTAMYLCATAGRVNTGELFFGEGSRLTVL.

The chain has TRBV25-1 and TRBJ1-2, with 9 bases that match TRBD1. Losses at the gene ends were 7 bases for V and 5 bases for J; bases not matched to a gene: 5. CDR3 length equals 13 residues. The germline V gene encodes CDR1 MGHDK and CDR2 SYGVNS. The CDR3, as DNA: TGTGCCAGCACGATGACAGGGGGTTATGGCTACACCTTC. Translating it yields CASTMTGGYGYTF.

The CDR3 loop is CASRRLRSDRDSGNTIYF. Written as DNA, the CDR3 is TGTGCCAGCAGGCGATTAAGGAGCGACAGGGACTCTGGAAACACCATATATTTT. The J gene is TRBJ1-3, the V gene TRBV2; the match to TRBD1 covers 7 bases. The CDR3 runs to 18 residues. V shed 6 bases and J 0 bases; nucleotides not matched to a gene: 14. CDR1 SNHLY and CDR2 FYNNEI come from the germline V gene.

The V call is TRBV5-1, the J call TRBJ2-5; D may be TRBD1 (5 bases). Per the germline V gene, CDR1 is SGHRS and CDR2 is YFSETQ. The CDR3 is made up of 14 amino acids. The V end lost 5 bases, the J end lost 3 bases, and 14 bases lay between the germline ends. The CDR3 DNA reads TGCGCCAGCAGTTCTGGGGCCCGAGAAGAGACCCAGTACTTC. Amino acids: CASSSGAREETQYF.

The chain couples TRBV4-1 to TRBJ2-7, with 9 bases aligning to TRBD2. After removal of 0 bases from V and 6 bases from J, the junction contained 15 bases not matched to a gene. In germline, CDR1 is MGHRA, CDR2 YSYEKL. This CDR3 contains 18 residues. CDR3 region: CASSQDLEGAGGGGEQYF. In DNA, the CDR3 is TGCGCCAGCAGCCAAGATCTTGAGGGAGCGGGGGGAGGTGGCGAGCAGTACTTC.

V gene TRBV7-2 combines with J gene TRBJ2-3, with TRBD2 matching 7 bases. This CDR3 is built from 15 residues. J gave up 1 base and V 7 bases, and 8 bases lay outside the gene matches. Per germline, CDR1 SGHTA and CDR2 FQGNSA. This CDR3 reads CASITGGGGTDTQYF. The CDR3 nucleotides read TGTGCCAGCATTACAGGTGGGGGGGGCACAGATACGCAGTATTTT.

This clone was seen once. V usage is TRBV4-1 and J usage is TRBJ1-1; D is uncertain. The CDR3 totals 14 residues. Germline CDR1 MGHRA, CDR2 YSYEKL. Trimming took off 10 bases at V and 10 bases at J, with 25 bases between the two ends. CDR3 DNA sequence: TGCGCCACCAGAGCCACAACCCGTGCGCTAGGAGCTTTCTTT. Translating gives CATRATTRALGAFF.

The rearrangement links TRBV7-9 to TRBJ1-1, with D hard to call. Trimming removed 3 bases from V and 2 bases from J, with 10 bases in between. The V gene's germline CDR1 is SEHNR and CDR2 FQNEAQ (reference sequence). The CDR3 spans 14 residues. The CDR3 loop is CASSFRGVNTEAFF. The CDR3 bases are TGTGCCAGCAGCTTCCGGGGAGTCAACACTGAAGCTTTCTTT.

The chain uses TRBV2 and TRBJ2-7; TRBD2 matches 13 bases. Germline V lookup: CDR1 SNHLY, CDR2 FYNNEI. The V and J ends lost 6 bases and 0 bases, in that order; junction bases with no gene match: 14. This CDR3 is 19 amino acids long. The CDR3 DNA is TGTGCCAGCAGGGAACCCCTCGGACTAGCGGGGGACAGCTCCTACGAGCAGTACTTC. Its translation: CASREPLGLAGDSSYEQYF.

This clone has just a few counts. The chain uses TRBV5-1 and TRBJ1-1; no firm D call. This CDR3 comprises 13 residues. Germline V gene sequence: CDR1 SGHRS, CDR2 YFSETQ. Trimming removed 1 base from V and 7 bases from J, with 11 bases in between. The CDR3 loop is CASSLSSRGEAFF. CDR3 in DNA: TGCGCCAGCAGCTTGTCCTCACGGGGTGAAGCTTTCTTT.

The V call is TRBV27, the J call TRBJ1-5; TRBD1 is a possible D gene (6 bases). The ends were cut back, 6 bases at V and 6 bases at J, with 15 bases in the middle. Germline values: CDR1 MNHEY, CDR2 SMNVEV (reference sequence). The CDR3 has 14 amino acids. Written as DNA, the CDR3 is TGTGCCAGCAGACCTACGGGGGGCGGTCAGCCCCAGCATTTT. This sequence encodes CASRPTGGGQPQHF.

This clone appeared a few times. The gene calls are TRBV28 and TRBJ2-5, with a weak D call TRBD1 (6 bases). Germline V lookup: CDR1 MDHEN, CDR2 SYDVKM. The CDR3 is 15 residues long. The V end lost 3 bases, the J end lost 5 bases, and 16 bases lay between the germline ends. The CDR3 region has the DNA TGTGCCAGCAGTTTGGGGGCACAGGGCTGGGAGACCCAGTACTTC. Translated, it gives CASSLGAQGWETQYF.

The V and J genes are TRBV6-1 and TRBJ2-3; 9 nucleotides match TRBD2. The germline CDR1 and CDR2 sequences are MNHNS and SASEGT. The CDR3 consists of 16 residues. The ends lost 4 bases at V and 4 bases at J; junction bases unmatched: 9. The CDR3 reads CASSVTIAGAADTQYF. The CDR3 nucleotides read TGTGCCAGCAGTGTCACAATAGCGGGGGCGGCAGATACGCAGTATTTT.

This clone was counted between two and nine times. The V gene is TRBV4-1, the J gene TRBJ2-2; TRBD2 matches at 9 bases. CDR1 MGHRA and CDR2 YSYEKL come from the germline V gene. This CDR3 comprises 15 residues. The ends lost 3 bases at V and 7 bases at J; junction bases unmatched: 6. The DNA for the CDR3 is TGCGCCAGCAGCCAGGGGACTAGCCCCCACGGGGAGCTGTTTTTT. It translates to CASSQGTSPHGELFF.

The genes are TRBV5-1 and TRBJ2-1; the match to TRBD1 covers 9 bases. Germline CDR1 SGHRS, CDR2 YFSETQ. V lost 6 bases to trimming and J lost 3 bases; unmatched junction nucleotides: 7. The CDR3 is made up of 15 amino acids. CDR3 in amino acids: CASKFGQGHYNEQFF. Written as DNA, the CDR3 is TGCGCCAGCAAATTTGGACAGGGGCACTACAATGAGCAGTTCTTC. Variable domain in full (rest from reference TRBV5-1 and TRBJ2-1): KAGVTQTPRYLIKTRGQQVTLSCSPISGHRSVSWYQQTPGQGLQFLFEYFSETQRNKGNFPGRFSGRQFSNSRSEMNVSTLELGDSALYLCASKFGQGHYNEQFFGPGTRLTVL.

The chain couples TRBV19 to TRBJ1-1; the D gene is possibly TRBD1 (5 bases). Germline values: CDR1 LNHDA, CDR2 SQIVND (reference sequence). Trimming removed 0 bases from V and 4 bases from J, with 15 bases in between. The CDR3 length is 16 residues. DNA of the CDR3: TGTGCCAGTAGTATAGATCTCGGGACTAGAACCACTGAAGCTTTCTTT. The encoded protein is CASSIDLGTRTTEAFF.

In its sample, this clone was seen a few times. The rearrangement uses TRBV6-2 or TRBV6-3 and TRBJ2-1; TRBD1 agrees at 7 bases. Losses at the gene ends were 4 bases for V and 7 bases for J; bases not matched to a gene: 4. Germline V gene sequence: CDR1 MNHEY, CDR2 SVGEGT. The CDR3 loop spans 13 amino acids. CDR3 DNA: TGTGCCAGCAGTTCGACAGGGTTAAATGAGCAGTTCTTC. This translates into CASSSTGLNEQFF.

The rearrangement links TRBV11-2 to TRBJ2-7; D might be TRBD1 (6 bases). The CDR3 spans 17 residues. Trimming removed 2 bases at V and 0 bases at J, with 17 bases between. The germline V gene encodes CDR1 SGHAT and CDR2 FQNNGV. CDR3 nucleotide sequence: TGTGCCAGCAGCTTATCGGACCAGGGGTTTGGCTCCTACGAGCAGTACTTC. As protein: CASSLSDQGFGSYEQYF.

CDR3 protein: CASSRPIEGGKTFF. DNA for the CDR3: TGTGCCAGCAGCCGTCCCATTGAGGGAGGGAAAACTTTCTTT. This chain joins TRBV9 and TRBJ1-1; no definite D call. Germline V lookup: CDR1 SGDLS, CDR2 YYNGEE. V was pared by 4 bases and J by 12 bases, with 22 bases between. The CDR3 consists of 14 residues.